This T cell receptor (beta chain) was recorded in a study of blood T cell repertoires in COVID-19. Germline lookup yields CDR1 LGHNA and CDR2 YNFKEQ. CDR3 length equals 21 residues. V shed 0 bases and J shed 9 bases, with 33 bases lying between them. Authors' data handling: Nucleated cell number was recorded as an estimate derived from reference gene primer amplification. Data came from immunoSEQ multiplex PCR; TCRdb stores just in-frame clones and leaves some out. That table furnishes V, J and clone size, whereas the DNA furnished D and trimming. The repertoire consists of roughly 200,000 clones, with about four fifths occurring once and the leading ten covering roughly 5%.

This chain joins TRBV4-2 and TRBJ2-1; possible D gene TRBD2, 6 bases. This clonotype originated in a woman aged 70-85 years with active or convalescent COVID-19. Sequencing used peripheral blood. Written as DNA, the CDR3 is TGTGCCAGCAGCCAAGAATGGTGGCCCGTGACGACCGGGACTCCCCCCGTTGAGCAGTTCTTC. Its translation is CASSQEWWPVTTGTPPVEQFF.